The next 23 T cell receptor beta chains were all read from a single sample in a study of cytotoxic CD8 clonotypes in ibrutinib-treated CLL. Some clones are missing from TCRdb's copy, which holds only in-frame ones; the method was immunoSEQ multiplex PCR. The sample shows 200,000 to 250,000 clones, 70% of them seen only once. The sample consisted of PBMCs, taken after 12 months of ibrutinib treatment. These receptors were obtained from a human donor with chronic lymphocytic leukemia.

The chain links TRBV6-5 to TRBJ1-1; D perhaps matches TRBD1 (6 bases). This CDR3 has 14 amino acids. The V end lost 5 bases, the J end lost 4 bases, and 14 bases lay between the germline ends. Germline V gene sequence: CDR1 MNHEY, CDR2 SVGAGI. The CDR3 loop reads CASSAQGGVTEAFF. The CDR3, as DNA: TGTGCCAGCAGTGCACAGGGCGGCGTCACTGAAGCTTTCTTT.

In this sample, this clone turned up a few times. This chain uses TRBV2 with TRBJ2-1, with no clear D. Germline values: CDR1 SNHLY, CDR2 FYNNEI. With 4 bases removed from V and 14 bases from J, the gap between germline ends came to 12 bases. This CDR3 has 11 residues. The CDR3 sequence is CASSGATLEFF. In nucleotides, the CDR3 is TGTGCCAGCAGTGGGGCGACACTGGAGTTCTTC.

The V call is TRBV2, the J call TRBJ2-1; 14 bases are shared with TRBD2. Germline loops: CDR1 SNHLY, CDR2 FYNNEI. V dropped 3 bases and J dropped 6; count of bases not matched to a gene: 7. The CDR3 has 17 amino acids. DNA of the CDR3: TGTGCCAGCAGTGAGCCCCGACTAGCGGGAGGGTCCAATGAGCAGTTCTTC. Protein sequence: CASSEPRLAGGSNEQFF.

CDR3 sequence reads: CASSALGRGNYGYTF. In nucleotides, the CDR3 is TGTGCCAGCAGCGCTCTGGGGCGGGGGAACTATGGCTACACCTTC. This sequence joins TRBV28 and TRBJ1-2, with TRBD1 as a possible D gene (5 bases). The CDR3 length is 15 residues. Germline V gene lookup returns CDR1 MDHEN and CDR2 SYDVKM. V shed 6 bases and J shed 2 bases, with 16 bases lying between them.

The J gene is TRBJ2-1, the V gene TRBV27; the D is unclear. V shed 3 bases and J shed 6 bases, with 3 bases lying between them. The CDR3 length is 11 residues. The germline gives CDR1 MNHEY, CDR2 SMNVEV (reference sequence). The CDR3 sequence is CASSFLNEQFF. CDR3 DNA sequence: TGTGCCAGCAGTTTCCTCAATGAGCAGTTCTTC.

The chain recombines TRBV9 with TRBJ2-1; no clear D gene. The V end lost 4 bases, the J end lost 5 bases, and 7 bases lay between the germline ends. This CDR3 contains 12 residues. Germline V gene data show CDR1 as SGDLS and CDR2 as YYNGEE. The CDR3: CASSLVNNEQFF. The CDR3 DNA is TGTGCCAGCAGCCTAGTAAACAATGAGCAGTTCTTC.

The rearrangement links TRBV4-1 to TRBJ2-7; D unclear. The length of the CDR3 is 14 residues. Germline loops: CDR1 MGHRA, CDR2 YSYEKL. Between the trimmed V and J ends, which lost 0 bases and 0 bases, there was a span of 6 bases. The CDR3 region is CASSQDWGSYEQYF. CDR3 nucleotides: TGCGCCAGCAGCCAAGATTGGGGCTCCTACGAGCAGTACTTC.

The CDR3 region has the DNA TGTGCCAGCAGTTTCGACAGGTTTTCTAGCTCCTACAATGAGCAGTTCTTC. Translation gives CASSFDRFSSSYNEQFF. The chain recombines TRBV27 with TRBJ2-1; D is perhaps TRBD1 (6 bases). Trimming removed 3 bases from V and 0 bases from J, with 15 bases in between. Per germline, CDR1 MNHEY and CDR2 SMNVEV (reference sequence). CDR3 size: 17 residues.

The chain links TRBV5-6 to TRBJ1-4; D is perhaps TRBD1 (5 bases). V lost 2 bases and J 7 bases, leaving 15 bases between the germline ends. The CDR3 is made up of 15 amino acids. Germline assignment: CDR1 SGHDT and CDR2 YYEEEE. The CDR3 DNA follows: TGTGCCAGCAGCTTTCAAATCGGGACGGGTGAAAAACTGTTTTTT. Translated, it gives CASSFQIGTGEKLFF. The full variable domain, with the rest looked up from reference TRBV5-6 and TRBJ1-4, is DAGVTQSPTHLIKTRGQQVTLRCSPKSGHDTVSWYQQALGQGPQFIFQYYEEEERQRGNFPDRFSGHQFPNYSSELNVNALLLGDSALYLCASSFQIGTGEKLFFGSGTQLSVL.

The chain is built from TRBV7-2 and TRBJ2-5; TRBD2 agrees at 7 bases. There are 15 residues in the CDR3. Trimming removed 4 bases from V and 5 bases from J; junction bases left unmatched: 10. CDR1 SGHTA and CDR2 FQGNSA come from the germline V gene. CDR3 residues: CASSSNVLATETQYF. The CDR3 DNA reads TGTGCCAGCAGCTCTAATGTACTAGCGACTGAGACCCAGTACTTC. Combining the CDR3 with reference TRBV7-2 and TRBJ2-5 gives the whole variable domain GAGVSQSPSNKVTEKGKDVELRCDPISGHTALYWYRQSLGQGLEFLIYFQGNSAPDKSGLPSDRFSAERTGGSVSTLTIQRTQQEDSAVYLCASSSNVLATETQYFGPGTRLLVL.

The chain uses TRBV5-1 and TRBJ1-5, with D perhaps TRBD1 (6 bases). Germline CDR1 is SGHRS and CDR2 is YFSETQ. The V end lost 4 bases, the J end lost 7 bases, and 18 bases lay between the germline ends. This CDR3 is 15 amino acids long. CDR3: CASSAEAGVGQPQHF. CDR3 sequence (DNA): TGCGCCAGCAGCGCGGAGGCAGGGGTAGGGCAGCCCCAGCATTTT. Filled out from reference TRBV5-1 and TRBJ1-5, the complete variable domain reads KAGVTQTPRYLIKTRGQQVTLSCSPISGHRSVSWYQQTPGQGLQFLFEYFSETQRNKGNFPGRFSGRQFSNSRSEMNVSTLELGDSALYLCASSAEAGVGQPQHFGDGTRLSIL.

The genes are TRBV5-8 and TRBJ1-4; 7 bases are shared with TRBD1. The CDR3 is 16 residues long. CDR1 is SGHTS and CDR2 is YDEGEE in the germline V gene. V shed 0 bases and J 2 bases; nucleotides not matched to a gene: 4. This CDR3 reads CASSLGTGPTNEKLFF. The CDR3 nucleotides read TGTGCCAGCAGCTTGGGGACAGGCCCGACTAATGAAAAACTGTTTTTT.

This chain links TRBV29-1 with TRBJ2-5; 8 bases are shared with TRBD2. CDR1 is SQVTM and CDR2 is ANQGSEA in the germline V gene. The CDR3 is 14 amino acids. The junction had 5 bases not matched to a gene; V was cut back by 1 base and J by 4 bases. CDR3 in amino acids: CSVEAGGPLETQYF. For the CDR3, the DNA is TGCAGCGTTGAAGCGGGGGGGCCCTTAGAGACCCAGTACTTC.

The chain combines TRBV7-2 with TRBJ1-2; D unresolved. V lost 5 bases, J lost 8 bases, and 15 bases lay in between. Germline V gene sequence: CDR1 SGHTA, CDR2 FQGNSA. CDR3 length equals 13 residues. The CDR3 sequence: CASSRDTPLGYTF. DNA for the CDR3: TGTGCCAGCAGCCGGGATACGCCATTGGGCTACACCTTC. The whole variable domain, filled in from reference TRBV7-2 and TRBJ1-2, reads GAGVSQSPSNKVTEKGKDVELRCDPISGHTALYWYRQSLGQGLEFLIYFQGNSAPDKSGLPSDRFSAERTGGSVSTLTIQRTQQEDSAVYLCASSRDTPLGYTFGSGTRLTVV.

Remarks on this clone: Other nucleotide sequences from this sample produce the same CDR3. The CDR3 loop is CASSLGTGVGQPQHF. The CDR3 nucleotides read TGCGCCAGCAGCTTGGGTACAGGTGTTGGCCAGCCCCAGCATTTT. This rearrangement joins TRBV5-1 to TRBJ1-5; D possibly corresponds to TRBD1 (5 bases). V was cut by 0 bases and J by 7 bases, with 14 bases left in between. The germline gives CDR1 SGHRS, CDR2 YFSETQ. The CDR3 spans 15 residues.

This clone occurred many times. In the same sample, other DNA sequences code for this CDR3. The V and J genes are TRBV27 and TRBJ1-2; 9 bases match TRBD1. Germline values: CDR1 MNHEY, CDR2 SMNVEV (reference sequence). The CDR3 extends over 15 amino acids. V shed 5 bases, J shed 2 bases, and the junction held 6 bases outside the gene matches. The CDR3 protein is CASSRTGTGNYGYTF. The CDR3 DNA follows: TGTGCCAGCAGTAGAACCGGGACAGGGAACTATGGCTACACCTTC.

This clone was seen only a few times. The chain is built from TRBV6-5 and TRBJ2-1; 12 nucleotides agree with TRBD2. Germline lookup yields CDR1 MNHEY and CDR2 SVGAGI. V was clipped by 2 bases and J by 11 bases; unmatched bases: 10. The CDR3 is 16 amino acids. CDR3: CASSYLDGTSGRKQFF. The DNA for the CDR3 is TGTGCCAGCAGTTACCTGGACGGTACTAGCGGGAGGAAGCAGTTCTTC.

The chain is built from TRBV7-2 and TRBJ2-6; D is uncertain. This CDR3 comprises 15 residues. Germline CDR1 is SGHTA and CDR2 is FQGNSA. V lost 5 bases and J 3 bases, leaving 11 bases between the germline ends. The CDR3 DNA reads as TGTGCCAGCAGCATAAGGATGCGTGGGGCCAACGTCCTGACTTTC. Encoded protein: CASSIRMRGANVLTF.

This clone was seen a handful of times. V is TRBV10-1 and J is TRBJ2-3; 7 nucleotides match TRBD2. Per germline, CDR1 WNHNN and CDR2 SYGVQD (reference sequence). Trimming removed 3 bases from V and 5 bases from J; junction bases left unmatched: 8. This CDR3 has 15 amino acids. Here the CDR3 DNA reads TGCGCCAGCAGTGAACTACTAGCGTCCTTAGATACGCAGTATTTT. It codes for CASSELLASLDTQYF.

The chain combines TRBV4-1 with TRBJ2-3; 8 bases are shared with TRBD2. The J segment lost 1 base and the V segment lost 2 bases, leaving 11 bases of the junction unmatched. This CDR3 region has 18 residues. Germline values: CDR1 MGHRA, CDR2 YSYEKL. The CDR3, as DNA: TGCGCCAGCAGCCAACCACAGAAACTAGCGGCTGGCACAGATACGCAGTATTTT. Residues: CASSQPQKLAAGTDTQYF.

The rearrangement links TRBV19 to TRBJ1-2; no clear D gene. The CDR3 loop spans 12 amino acids. The V gene's germline CDR1 is LNHDA and CDR2 SQIVND (reference sequence). V dropped 8 bases and J dropped 4 bases, with 11 bases sitting between them. The CDR3 bases are TGTGCCAGTGGTCGGGGAGGCTATGGCTACACCTTC. Translated: CASGRGGYGYTF.

The V call is TRBV11-2, the J call TRBJ1-5; D is undetermined. Trimming pared 0 bases from V and 6 bases from J, leaving 9 bases between. Per germline, CDR1 SGHAT and CDR2 FQNNGV. The CDR3 consists of 14 residues. The CDR3 reads CASSLDQGRQPQHF. The CDR3 DNA follows: TGTGCCAGCAGCTTAGATCAAGGTCGTCAGCCCCAGCATTTT. The entire variable domain, with the rest obtained from reference TRBV11-2 and TRBJ1-5, is as follows: EAGVAQSPRYKIIEKRQSVAFWCNPISGHATLYWYQQILGQGPKLLIQFQNNGVVDDSQLPKDRFSAERLKGVDSTLKIQPAKLEDSAVYLCASSLDQGRQPQHFGDGTRLSIL.

The sample holds one count of this clone. The rearrangement uses TRBV5-1 and TRBJ2-3; 9 nucleotides agree with TRBD2. The CDR3 is 17 amino acids. The germline CDR1 and CDR2 sequences are SGHRS and YFSETQ. V dropped 1 base and J dropped 2; count of bases not matched to a gene: 8. CDR3 nucleotide sequence: TGCGCCAGCAGCTTGCCTAGCGGGGCTACGCTCACAGATACGCAGTATTTT. Translated, it gives CASSLPSGATLTDTQYF.